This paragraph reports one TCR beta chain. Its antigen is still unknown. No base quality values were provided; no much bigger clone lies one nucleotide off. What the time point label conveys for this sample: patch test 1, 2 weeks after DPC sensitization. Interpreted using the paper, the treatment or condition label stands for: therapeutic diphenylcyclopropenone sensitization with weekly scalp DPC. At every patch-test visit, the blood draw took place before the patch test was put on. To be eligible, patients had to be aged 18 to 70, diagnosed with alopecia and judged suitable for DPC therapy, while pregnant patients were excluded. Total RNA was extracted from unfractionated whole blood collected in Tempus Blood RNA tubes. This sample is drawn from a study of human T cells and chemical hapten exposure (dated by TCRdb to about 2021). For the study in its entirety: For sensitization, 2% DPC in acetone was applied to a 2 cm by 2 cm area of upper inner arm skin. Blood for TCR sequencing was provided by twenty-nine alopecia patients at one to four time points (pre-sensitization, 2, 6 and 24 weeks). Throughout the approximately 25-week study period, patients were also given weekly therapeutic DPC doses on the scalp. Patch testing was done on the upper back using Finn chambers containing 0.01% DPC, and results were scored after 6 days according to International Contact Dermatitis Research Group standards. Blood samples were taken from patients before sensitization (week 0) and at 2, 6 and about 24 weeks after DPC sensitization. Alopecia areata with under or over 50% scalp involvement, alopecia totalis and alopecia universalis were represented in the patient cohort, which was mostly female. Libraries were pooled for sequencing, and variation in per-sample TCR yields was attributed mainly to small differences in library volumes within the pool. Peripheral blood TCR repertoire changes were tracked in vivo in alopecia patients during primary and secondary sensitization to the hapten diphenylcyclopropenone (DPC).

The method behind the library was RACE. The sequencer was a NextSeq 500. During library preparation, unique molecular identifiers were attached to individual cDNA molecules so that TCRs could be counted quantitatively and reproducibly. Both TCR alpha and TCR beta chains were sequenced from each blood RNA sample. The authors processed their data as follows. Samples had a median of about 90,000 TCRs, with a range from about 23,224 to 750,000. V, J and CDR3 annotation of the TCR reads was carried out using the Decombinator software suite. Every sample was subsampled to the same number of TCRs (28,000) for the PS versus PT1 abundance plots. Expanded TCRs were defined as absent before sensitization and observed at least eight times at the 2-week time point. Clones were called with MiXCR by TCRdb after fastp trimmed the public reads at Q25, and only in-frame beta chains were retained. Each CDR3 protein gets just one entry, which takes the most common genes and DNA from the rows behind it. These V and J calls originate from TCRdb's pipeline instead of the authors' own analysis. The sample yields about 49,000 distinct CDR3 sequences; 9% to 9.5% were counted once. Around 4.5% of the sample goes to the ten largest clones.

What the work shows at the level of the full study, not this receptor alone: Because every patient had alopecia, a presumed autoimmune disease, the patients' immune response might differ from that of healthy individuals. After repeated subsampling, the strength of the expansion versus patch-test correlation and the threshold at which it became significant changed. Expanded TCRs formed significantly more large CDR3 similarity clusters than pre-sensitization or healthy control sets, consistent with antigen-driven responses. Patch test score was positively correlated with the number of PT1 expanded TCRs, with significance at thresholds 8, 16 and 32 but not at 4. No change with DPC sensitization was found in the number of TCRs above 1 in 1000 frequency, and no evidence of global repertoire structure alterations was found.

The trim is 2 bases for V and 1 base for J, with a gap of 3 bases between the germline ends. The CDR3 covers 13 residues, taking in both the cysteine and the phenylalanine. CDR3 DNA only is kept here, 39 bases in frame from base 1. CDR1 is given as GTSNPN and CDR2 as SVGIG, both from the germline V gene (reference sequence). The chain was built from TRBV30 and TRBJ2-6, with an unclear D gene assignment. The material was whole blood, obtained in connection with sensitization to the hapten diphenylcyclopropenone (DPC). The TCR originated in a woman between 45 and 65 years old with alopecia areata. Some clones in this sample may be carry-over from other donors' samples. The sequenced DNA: TGTGCCTGGAGTCGGTCTGGGGCCAACGTCCTGACTTTC. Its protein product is CAWSRSGANVLTF. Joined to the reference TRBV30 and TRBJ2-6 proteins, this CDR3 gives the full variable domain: SQTIHQWPATLVQPVGSPLSLECTVEGTSNPNLYWYRQAAGRGLQLLFYSVGIGQISSEVPQNLSASRPQDRQFILSSKKLLLSDSGFYLCAWSRSGANVLTFGAGSRLTVL.